This T cell receptor beta chain was identified in a study of CD8+ T cells in alopecia areata. Study information: Tofacitinib was given for 6 to 18 months, then stopped for 6 months. Whole-study findings and limits: Clarity of TCR sharing across patients fell short of that in mice, possibly HLA-related.

As the sequencing template, cDNA was produced by extracting RNA and reverse transcribing it. The table came from immunoSEQ multiplex PCR; TCRdb's copy has only in-frame clones and leaves some out. The table has about 140,000 clones, about 85% seen once; the top ten hold roughly an eighth. This clone has only a few counts. No antigen is known for it. The treatment: oral pan-JAK inhibitor, 5-10 mg twice daily. Sorted out of PBMCs were CD4+ T cells and CD8+ T cells. Germline V CDR1 and CDR2: MNHEY, SMNVEV (reference sequence). There are 16 residues in the CDR3. The V and J ends lost 5 bases and 1 base, in that order; junction bases with no gene match: 8.

The sequence came from a human donor with alopecia areata. V usage is TRBV27 and J usage is TRBJ2-7; 10 bases match TRBD2. Sequenced here: CD8+ T cells sorted from blood, sampled at week 4, from a patient treated with tofacitinib. The CDR3 loop reads CASSLLAGGISYEQYF. As DNA, the CDR3 is TGTGCCAGCAGTCTCTTAGCGGGGGGTATATCCTACGAGCAGTACTTC.